This entry features one T cell receptor (beta chain) sequence. The missing CDR3 end, 3 residues past where the read stops, is filled in from the germline J gene. The data originate from a study of Tregs in tolerant kidney transplant recipients. Sequencing used immunoSEQ multiplex PCR; TCRdb keeps in-frame clones, though not all of them. Its clone listing holds about 30,000 clones. The CDR3 runs to 13 residues. The V end lost 5 bases, the J end lost 4 bases, and 11 bases lay between the germline ends. Germline lookup yields CDR1 LNHDA and CDR2 SQIVND (reference sequence). The source was CD8+ T cells from blood, collected before the transplant. This chain uses TRBV19 with TRBJ1-1, with D uncertain. This receptor was identified in a human donor who received a combined kidney and bone marrow transplant. CDR3 DNA, as far as it was read: TGTGCCAGTAGTGTGGGCCGGAGCACTGAA. It is translated as CASSVGRSTE. The full CDR3 protein is CASSVGRSTEAFF.